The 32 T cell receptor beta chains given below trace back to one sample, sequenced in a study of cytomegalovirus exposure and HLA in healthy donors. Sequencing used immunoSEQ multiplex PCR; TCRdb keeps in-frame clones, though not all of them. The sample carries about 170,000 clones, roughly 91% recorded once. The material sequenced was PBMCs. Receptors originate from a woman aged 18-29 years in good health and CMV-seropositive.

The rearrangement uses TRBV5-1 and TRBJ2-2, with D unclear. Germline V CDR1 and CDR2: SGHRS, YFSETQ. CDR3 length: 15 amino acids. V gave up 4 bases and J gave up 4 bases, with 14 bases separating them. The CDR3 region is CASSIETPGTGELFF. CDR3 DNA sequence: TGCGCCAGCAGCATAGAGACGCCGGGCACCGGGGAGCTGTTTTTT.

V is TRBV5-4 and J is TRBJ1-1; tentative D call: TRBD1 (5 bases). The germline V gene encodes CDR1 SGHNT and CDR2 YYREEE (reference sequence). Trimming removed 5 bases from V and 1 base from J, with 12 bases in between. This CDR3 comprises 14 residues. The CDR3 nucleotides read TGTGCCAGCAGTTGGGGCACTGCGAACACTGAAGCTTTCTTT. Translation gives CASSWGTANTEAFF.

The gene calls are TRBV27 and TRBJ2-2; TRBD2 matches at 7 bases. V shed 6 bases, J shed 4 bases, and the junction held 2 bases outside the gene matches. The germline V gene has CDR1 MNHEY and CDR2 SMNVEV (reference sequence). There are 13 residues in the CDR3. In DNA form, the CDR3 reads TGTGCCAGCAGAGGGAGGGGCACCGGGGAGCTGTTTTTT. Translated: CASRGRGTGELFF.

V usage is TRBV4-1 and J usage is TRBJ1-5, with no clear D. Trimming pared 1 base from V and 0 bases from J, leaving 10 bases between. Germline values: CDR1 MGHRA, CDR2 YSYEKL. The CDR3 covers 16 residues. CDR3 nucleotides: TGCGCCAGCAGCCAAGGATATAGTTATAGCAATCAGCCCCAGCATTTT. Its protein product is CASSQGYSYSNQPQHF.

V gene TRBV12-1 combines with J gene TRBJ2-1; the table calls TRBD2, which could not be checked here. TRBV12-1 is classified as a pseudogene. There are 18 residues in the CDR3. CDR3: CASRPPSGGVPSYNEQFF. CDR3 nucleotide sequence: TGTGCCAGCAGACCACCTTCCGGCGGCGTCCCCTCCTACAATGAGCAGTTCTTC.

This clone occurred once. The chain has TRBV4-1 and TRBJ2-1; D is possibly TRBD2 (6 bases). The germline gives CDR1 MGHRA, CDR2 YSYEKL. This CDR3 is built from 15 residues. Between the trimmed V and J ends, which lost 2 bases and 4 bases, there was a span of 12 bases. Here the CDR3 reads CASSQLGLPYNEQFF. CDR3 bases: TGCGCCAGCAGCCAACTGGGACTGCCGTACAATGAGCAGTTCTTC.

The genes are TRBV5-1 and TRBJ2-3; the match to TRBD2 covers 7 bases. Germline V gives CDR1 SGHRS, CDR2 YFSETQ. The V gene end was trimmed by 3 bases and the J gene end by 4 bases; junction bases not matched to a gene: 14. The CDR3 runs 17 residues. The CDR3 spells CASSSLSREDMSDTQYF. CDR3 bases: TGCGCCAGCAGCTCCCTTTCTCGGGAGGATATGTCAGATACGCAGTATTTT.

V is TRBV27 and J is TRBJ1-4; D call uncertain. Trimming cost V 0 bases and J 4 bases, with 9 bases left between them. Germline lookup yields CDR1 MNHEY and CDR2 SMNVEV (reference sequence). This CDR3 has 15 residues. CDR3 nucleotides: TGTGCCAGCAGTTTATCTGGCAGGCTTAATGAAAAACTGTTTTTT. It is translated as CASSLSGRLNEKLFF.

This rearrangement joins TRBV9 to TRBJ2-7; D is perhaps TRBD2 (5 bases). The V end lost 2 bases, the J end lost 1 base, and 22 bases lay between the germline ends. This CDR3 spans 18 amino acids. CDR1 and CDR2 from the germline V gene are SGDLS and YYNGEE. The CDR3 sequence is CASSVGQHLTAGSYEQYF. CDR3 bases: TGTGCCAGCAGCGTTGGCCAGCACCTAACGGCGGGTTCCTACGAGCAGTACTTC.

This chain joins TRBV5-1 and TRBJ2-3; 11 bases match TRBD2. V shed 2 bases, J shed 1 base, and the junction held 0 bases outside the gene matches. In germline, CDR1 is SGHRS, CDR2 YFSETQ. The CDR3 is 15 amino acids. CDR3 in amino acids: CASSFSGRGTDTQYF. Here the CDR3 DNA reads TGCGCCAGCAGCTTTAGCGGGAGGGGCACAGATACGCAGTATTTT.

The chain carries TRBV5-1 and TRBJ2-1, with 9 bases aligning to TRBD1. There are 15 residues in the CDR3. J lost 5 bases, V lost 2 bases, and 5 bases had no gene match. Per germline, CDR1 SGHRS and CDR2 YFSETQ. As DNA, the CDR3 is TGCGCCAGCAGCTTCTGGGGACAGGGAAACAATGAGCAGTTCTTC. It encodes CASSFWGQGNNEQFF.

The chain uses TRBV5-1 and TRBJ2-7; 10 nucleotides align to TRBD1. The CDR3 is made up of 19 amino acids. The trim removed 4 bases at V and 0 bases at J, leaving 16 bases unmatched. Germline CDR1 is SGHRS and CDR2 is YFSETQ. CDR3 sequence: CASSRTTGGTGHGSYEQYF. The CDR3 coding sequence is TGCGCCAGCAGCAGGACGACAGGGGGCACTGGTCATGGCTCCTACGAGCAGTACTTC.

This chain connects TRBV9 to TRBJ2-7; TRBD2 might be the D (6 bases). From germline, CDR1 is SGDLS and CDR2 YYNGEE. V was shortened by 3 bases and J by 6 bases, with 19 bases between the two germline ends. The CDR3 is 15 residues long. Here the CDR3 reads CASSAGTPGRVEQYF. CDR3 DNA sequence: TGTGCCAGCAGCGCTGGGACTCCCGGGCGGGTCGAGCAGTACTTC.

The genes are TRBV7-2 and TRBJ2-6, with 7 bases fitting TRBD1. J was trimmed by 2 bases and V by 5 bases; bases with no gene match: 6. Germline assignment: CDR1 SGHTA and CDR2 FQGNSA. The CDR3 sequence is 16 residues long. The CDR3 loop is CASSPHGQAGANVLTF. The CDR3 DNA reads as TGTGCCAGCAGCCCCCACGGACAGGCTGGGGCCAACGTCCTGACTTTC.

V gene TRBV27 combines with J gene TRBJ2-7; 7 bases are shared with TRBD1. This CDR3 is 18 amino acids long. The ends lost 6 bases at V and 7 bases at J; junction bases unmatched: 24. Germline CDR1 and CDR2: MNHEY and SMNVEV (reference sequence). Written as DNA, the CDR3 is TGTGCCAGCAGGCGGCAAGGGACAGCCTACTGGAGCCCGGTGGAGCAGTACTTC. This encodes CASRRQGTAYWSPVEQYF.

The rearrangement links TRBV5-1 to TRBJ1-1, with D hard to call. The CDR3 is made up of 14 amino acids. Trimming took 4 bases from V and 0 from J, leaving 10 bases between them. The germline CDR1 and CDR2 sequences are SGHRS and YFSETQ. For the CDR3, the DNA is TGCGCCAGCAGCCTGTTTACAGTGAACACTGAAGCTTTCTTT. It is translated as CASSLFTVNTEAFF.

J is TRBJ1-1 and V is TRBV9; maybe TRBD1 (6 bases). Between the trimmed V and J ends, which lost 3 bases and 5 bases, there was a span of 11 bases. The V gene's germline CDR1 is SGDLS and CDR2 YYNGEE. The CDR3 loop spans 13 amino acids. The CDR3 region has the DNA TGTGCCAGCAGCGGGGCAGGGGAAACTGAAGCTTTCTTT. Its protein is CASSGAGETEAFF.

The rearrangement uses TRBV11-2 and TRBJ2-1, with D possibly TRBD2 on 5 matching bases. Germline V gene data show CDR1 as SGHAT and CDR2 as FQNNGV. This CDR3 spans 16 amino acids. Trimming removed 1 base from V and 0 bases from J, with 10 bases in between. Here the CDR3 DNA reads TGTGCCAGCAGCTTAGGGCCAGCGGCCTCCTACAATGAGCAGTTCTTC. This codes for CASSLGPAASYNEQFF. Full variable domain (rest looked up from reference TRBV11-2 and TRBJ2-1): EAGVAQSPRYKIIEKRQSVAFWCNPISGHATLYWYQQILGQGPKLLIQFQNNGVVDDSQLPKDRFSAERLKGVDSTLKIQPAKLEDSAVYLCASSLGPAASYNEQFFGPGTRLTVL.

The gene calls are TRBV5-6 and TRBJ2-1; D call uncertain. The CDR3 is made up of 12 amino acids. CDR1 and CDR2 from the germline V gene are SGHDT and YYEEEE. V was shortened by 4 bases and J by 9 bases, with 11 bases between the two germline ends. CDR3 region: CASSIQRGEQFF. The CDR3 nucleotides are TGTGCCAGCAGCATCCAGCGCGGTGAGCAGTTCTTC.

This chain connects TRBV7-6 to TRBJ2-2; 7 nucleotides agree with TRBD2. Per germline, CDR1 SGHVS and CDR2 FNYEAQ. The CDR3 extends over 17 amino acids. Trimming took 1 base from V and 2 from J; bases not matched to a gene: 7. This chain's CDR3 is CASSLEGASGNTGELFF. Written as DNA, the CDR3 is TGTGCCAGCAGCTTAGAAGGGGCTAGCGGTAACACCGGGGAGCTGTTTTTT.

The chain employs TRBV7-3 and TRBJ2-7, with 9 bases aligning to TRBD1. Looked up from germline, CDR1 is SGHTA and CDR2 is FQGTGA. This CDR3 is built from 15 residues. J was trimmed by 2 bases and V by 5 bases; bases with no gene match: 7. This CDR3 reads CASSPGQGIPYEQYF. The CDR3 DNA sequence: TGTGCCAGCAGCCCTGGACAGGGGATACCCTACGAGCAGTACTTC.

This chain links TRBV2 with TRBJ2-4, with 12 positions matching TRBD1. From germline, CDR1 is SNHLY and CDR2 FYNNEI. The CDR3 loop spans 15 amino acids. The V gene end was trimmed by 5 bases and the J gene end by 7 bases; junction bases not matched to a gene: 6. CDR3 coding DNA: TGTGCCAGCAGTATCCCCGGGACAGGGGGCAACATTCAGTACTTC. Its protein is CASSIPGTGGNIQYF.

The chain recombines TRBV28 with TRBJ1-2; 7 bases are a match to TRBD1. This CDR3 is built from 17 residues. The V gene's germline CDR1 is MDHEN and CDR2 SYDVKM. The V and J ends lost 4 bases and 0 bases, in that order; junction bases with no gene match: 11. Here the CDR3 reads CASSSKRQGLANYGYTF. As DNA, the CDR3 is TGTGCCAGCAGTTCCAAACGACAGGGCCTAGCTAACTATGGCTACACCTTC.

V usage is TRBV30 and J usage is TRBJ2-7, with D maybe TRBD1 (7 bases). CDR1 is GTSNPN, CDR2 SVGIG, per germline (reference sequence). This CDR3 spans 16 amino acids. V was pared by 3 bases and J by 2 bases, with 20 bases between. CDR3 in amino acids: CAWRRTNRDSTYEQYF. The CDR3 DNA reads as TGTGCCTGGAGGCGGACTAACCGGGACAGCACCTACGAGCAGTACTTC.

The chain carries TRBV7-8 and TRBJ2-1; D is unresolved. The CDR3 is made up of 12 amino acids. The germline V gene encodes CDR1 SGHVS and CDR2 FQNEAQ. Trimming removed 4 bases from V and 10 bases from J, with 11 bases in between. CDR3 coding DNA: TGTGCCAGCAGCTCCCGACTCGGCGAGCAGTTCTTC. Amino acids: CASSSRLGEQFF.

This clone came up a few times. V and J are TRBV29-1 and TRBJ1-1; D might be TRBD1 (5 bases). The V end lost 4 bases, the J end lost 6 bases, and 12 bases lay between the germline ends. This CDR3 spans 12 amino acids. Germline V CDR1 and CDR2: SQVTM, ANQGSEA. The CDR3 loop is CSVGFSGPEAFF. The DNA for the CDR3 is TGCAGCGTTGGGTTTTCAGGGCCTGAAGCTTTCTTT. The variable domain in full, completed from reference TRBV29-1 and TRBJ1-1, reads SAVISQKPSRDICQRGTSLTIQCQVDSQVTMMFWYRQQPGQSLTLIATANQGSEATYESGFVIDKFPISRPNLTFSTLTVSNMSPEDSSIYLCSVGFSGPEAFFGQGTRLTVV.

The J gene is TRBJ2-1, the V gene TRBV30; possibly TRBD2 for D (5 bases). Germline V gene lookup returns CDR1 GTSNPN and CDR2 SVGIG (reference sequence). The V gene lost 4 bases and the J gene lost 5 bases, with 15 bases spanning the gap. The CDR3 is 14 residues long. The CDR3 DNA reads TGTGCCTGGACTAGGTGGGGAGTCCACAATGAGCAGTTCTTC. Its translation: CAWTRWGVHNEQFF.

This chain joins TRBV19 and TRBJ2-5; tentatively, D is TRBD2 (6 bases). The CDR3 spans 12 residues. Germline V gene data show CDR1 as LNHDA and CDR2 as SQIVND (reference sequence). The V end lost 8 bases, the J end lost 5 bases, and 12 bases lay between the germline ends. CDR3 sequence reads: CASAGGRETQYF. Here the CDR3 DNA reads TGTGCCAGTGCCGGGGGAAGGGAGACCCAGTACTTC.

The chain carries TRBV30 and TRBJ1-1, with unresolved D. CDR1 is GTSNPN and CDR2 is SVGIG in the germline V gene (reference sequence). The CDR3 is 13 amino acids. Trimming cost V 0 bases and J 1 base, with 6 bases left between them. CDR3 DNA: TGTGCCTGGAGTGTACTAGGGAACACTGAAGCTTTCTTT. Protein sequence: CAWSVLGNTEAFF.

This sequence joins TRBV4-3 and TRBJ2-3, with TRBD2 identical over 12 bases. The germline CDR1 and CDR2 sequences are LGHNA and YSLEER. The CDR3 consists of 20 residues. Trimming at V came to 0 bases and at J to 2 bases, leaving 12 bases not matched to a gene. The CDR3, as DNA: TGCGCCAGCAGCCAAGAACCCCTAGCGGGAGGGCCGAGGATCACAGATACGCAGTATTTT. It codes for CASSQEPLAGGPRITDTQYF.

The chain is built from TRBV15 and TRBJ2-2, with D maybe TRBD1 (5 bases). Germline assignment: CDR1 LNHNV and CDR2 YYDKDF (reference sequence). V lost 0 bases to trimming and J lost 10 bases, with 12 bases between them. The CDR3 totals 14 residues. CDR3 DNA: TGTGCCACCAGCAGAGATCAAGGACACCCGGAGCTGTTTTTT. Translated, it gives CATSRDQGHPELFF.

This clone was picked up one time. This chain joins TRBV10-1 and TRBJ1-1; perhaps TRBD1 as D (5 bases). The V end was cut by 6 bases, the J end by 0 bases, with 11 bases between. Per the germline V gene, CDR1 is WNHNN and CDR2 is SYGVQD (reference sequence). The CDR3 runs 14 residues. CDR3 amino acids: CASSAGLLNTEAFF. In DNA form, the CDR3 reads TGCGCCAGCAGCGCGGGACTCTTGAACACTGAAGCTTTCTTT.